The 3 T cell receptor beta chains below all came from one sample that was sequenced in a study of blood T cell repertoires in COVID-19. Generated by immunoSEQ multiplex PCR, the TCRdb table keeps only in-frame clones and is missing some. The data contain 150,000 to 200,000 clones, 81% of them singletons. The material sequenced was peripheral blood. These receptor sequences come from an elderly woman with COVID-19, enrolled during active disease.

This chain uses TRBV2 with TRBJ2-1, with D possibly TRBD1 on 6 matching bases. Germline V gene data show CDR1 as SNHLY and CDR2 as FYNNEI. V lost 3 bases to trimming and J lost 4 bases, with 10 bases between them. The CDR3 runs 14 residues. CDR3 loop: CASSELDRYNEQFF. CDR3 coding DNA: TGTGCCAGCAGTGAGTTGGACAGATACAATGAGCAGTTCTTC.

V gene TRBV2 combines with J gene TRBJ2-1; weak D call: TRBD1 (6 bases). This CDR3 is 15 amino acids long. Germline loops: CDR1 SNHLY, CDR2 FYNNEI. Trimming took 7 bases from V and 7 from J, leaving 20 bases between them. For the CDR3, the DNA is TGTGCCAGCATGGGTTCCGAGCATAGGGGGAATGAGCAGTTCTTC. Protein: CASMGSEHRGNEQFF. The complete variable domain, with remaining parts taken from reference TRBV2 and TRBJ2-1, reads EPEVTQTPSHQVTQMGQEVILRCVPISNHLYFYWYRQILGQKVEFLVSFYNNEISEKSEIFDDQFSVERPDGSNFTLKIRSTKLEDSAMYFCASMGSEHRGNEQFFGPGTRLTVL.

The V and J genes are TRBV29-1 and TRBJ1-4, with 8 bases lining up with TRBD1. CDR3 length equals 14 residues. V shed 4 bases and J 7 bases; nucleotides not matched to a gene: 8. From germline, CDR1 is SQVTM and CDR2 ANQGSEA. CDR3 nucleotides: TGCAGCGTTGGGAGGGGGACAGGAGGTGAAAAACTGTTTTTT. This translates into CSVGRGTGGEKLFF. Combining the CDR3 with reference TRBV29-1 and TRBJ1-4 gives the whole variable domain SAVISQKPSRDICQRGTSLTIQCQVDSQVTMMFWYRQQPGQSLTLIATANQGSEATYESGFVIDKFPISRPNLTFSTLTVSNMSPEDSSIYLCSVGRGTGGEKLFFGSGTQLSVL.